Described below is a single T cell receptor beta chain sequence and its context. The antigen is undetermined. The sample originates from a study of blood T cells in healthy people across ages. Study-wide results and limits: Age showed a roughly linear inverse relationship with TCR beta diversity per million T cells. More naive CD4+ cells and higher diversity were found in long-lived than in aged donors.

The length of the CDR3 is 17 residues. V lost 4 bases, J lost 1 base, and 20 bases lay in between. Germline lookup yields CDR1 SGHRS and CDR2 YFSETQ. Caucasian, healthy and from Russia, the donors were aged between about 6 and 100. Extracted total RNA amounted to at least 5 micrograms for each sample. A second about 7 to 12 cycle PCR used barcoded and J-beta primers. In TCRdb, the 5' RACE reads were re-called with MiXCR into one record per CDR3 protein. The table has 650,000 to 1,000,000 distinct CDR3 sequences, around 36% seen once. The specimen sequenced was blood. The sequence derives from a man between 18 and 29 years old in good health. The chain has TRBV5-1 and TRBJ1-1; maybe TRBD1 (6 bases). CDR3 sequence reads: CASSPEGRGRGNTEAFF. The CDR3 DNA sequence: TGCGCCAGCAGCCCCGAAGGTCGGGGGCGCGGGAACACTGAAGCTTTCTTT.